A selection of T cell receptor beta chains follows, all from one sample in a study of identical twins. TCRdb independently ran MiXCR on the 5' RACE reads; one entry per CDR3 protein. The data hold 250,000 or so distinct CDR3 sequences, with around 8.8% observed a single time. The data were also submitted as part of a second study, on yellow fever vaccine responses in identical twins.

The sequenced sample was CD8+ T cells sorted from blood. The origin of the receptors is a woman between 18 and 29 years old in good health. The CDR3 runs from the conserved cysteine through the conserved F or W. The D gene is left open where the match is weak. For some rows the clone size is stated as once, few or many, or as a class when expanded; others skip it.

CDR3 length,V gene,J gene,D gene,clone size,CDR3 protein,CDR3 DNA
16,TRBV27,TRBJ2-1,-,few,CASSNLLGGADNEQFF,TGTGCCAGCAGTAACCTTCTGGGCGGGGCAGACAATGAGCAGTTCTTC
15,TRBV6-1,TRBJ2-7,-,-,CATRGELGRSYEQYF,TGTGCCACCAGAGGGGAGCTGGGTAGGTCCTACGAGCAGTACTTC
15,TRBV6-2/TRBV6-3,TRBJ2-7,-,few,CASTIPSGAAYEQYF,TGTGCCAGCACCATTCCCTCCGGAGCCGCCTACGAGCAGTACTTC
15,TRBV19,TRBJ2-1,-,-,CASSEGLSSYNEQFF,TGTGCCAGTAGTGAAGGGCTTAGCTCCTACAATGAGCAGTTCTTC
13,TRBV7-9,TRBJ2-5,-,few,CASTQGWGETQYF,TGTGCCAGCACACAGGGCTGGGGGGAGACCCAGTACTTC
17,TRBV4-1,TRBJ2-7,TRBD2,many,CASSQAMTGLAGGEQYF,TGCGCCAGCAGCCAAGCTATGACGGGACTAGCGGGAGGCGAGCAGTACTTC
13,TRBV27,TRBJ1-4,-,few,CASRLLVEEKLFF,TGTGCCAGCAGATTACTGGTGGAGGAAAAACTGTTTTTT
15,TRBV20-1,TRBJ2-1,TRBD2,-,CSATLSGSNYNEQFF,TGCAGTGCTACCCTTAGCGGGAGTAATTACAATGAGCAGTTCTTC
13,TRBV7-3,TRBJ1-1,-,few,CASSPNKDAEAFF,TGTGCCAGCAGCCCGAACAAGGACGCTGAAGCTTTCTTT
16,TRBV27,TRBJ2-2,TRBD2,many,CASSLGVLADTGELFF,TGTGCCAGCAGTCTGGGTGTACTAGCGGACACCGGGGAGCTGTTTTTT
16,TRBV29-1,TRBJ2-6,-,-,CSVVGDKSSGANVLTF,TGCAGCGTTGTAGGGGACAAGAGCTCTGGGGCCAACGTCCTGACTTTC
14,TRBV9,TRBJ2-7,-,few,CASSVGGDSYEQYF,TGTGCCAGCAGCGTAGGGGGGGACTCTTACGAGCAGTACTTC
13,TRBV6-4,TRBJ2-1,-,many,CASSEREHNEQFF,TGTGCCAGCAGTGAGCGGGAACACAATGAGCAGTTCTTC
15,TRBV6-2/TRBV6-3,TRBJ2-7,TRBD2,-,CASSPLAGDVYEQYF,TGTGCCAGCAGTCCCCTAGCGGGAGATGTCTACGAGCAGTACTTC
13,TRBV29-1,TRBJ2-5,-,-,CSVERRNQETQYF,TGCAGCGTTGAGAGGAGGAACCAAGAGACCCAGTACTTC
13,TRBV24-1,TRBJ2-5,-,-,CATNPGAEETQYF,TGTGCCACCAATCCGGGTGCTGAAGAGACCCAGTACTTC
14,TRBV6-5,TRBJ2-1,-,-,CASSYRRGNNEQFF,TGTGCCAGCAGTTATCGGCGGGGAAACAATGAGCAGTTCTTC
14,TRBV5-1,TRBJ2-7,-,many,CASSPSPGGYEQYF,TGCGCCAGCAGCCCGAGTCCCGGTGGCTACGAGCAGTACTTC
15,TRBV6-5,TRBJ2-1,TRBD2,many,CASSYSLAGADEQFF,TGTGCCAGCAGTTACTCCTTAGCGGGAGCGGATGAGCAGTTCTTC
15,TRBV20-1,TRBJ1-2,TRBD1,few,CSARFGTGLYYGYTF,TGCAGTGCTAGATTTGGGACAGGGCTCTACTATGGCTACACCTTC